This TCR beta chain was sequenced for a study of T-cell memory formation after mild COVID-19 (dated by TCRdb to about 2021). In terms of the full investigation: TCR sequence clusters from the two donors were largely donor specific. In a couple of donors, T-cell clones that expanded and contracted after mild COVID-19 were tracked by sequencing TCRalpha and TCRbeta repertoires over time. The cohort was made up of two young adult volunteers, one female and one male, who were previously healthy.

This clonotype was counted many times. Its antigen is unknown. Nothing much larger sits one base from this clone, and base qualities are not available. The sample was run on an Illumina NovaSeq 6000. TCRalpha and TCRbeta cDNA libraries were constructed by 5'RACE with constant-segment primers, with sample barcodes and unique molecular identifiers being introduced. Trizol reagent was used to extract RNA from every sample. The libraries were amplified in two PCR steps, and the second step added a second sample barcode and Illumina TruSeq adapters. Libraries were sequenced on an Illumina NovaSeq with 2 x 150 bp paired-end reads. As for how the authors treated the data: With migec v1.2.7, reads were demultiplexed and then collapsed into UMI-guided consensus sequences. Using mixcr v2.1.11, UMI consensuses were aligned to TRA and TRB V and J templates and then assembled into clonotypes. Expanded or contracted clonotypes were those called significant by both edgeR and NoisET, with noise models trained on biological replicates. For edgeR calls, a false discovery rate-adjusted p below 0.01 and a log2 fold-change threshold of 1 were applied. As an exploratory analysis of dynamics, PCA with hierarchical clustering was applied to max-normalized trajectories of the 1000 most abundant clonotypes. Each responding clone was given a CD4 or CD8 phenotype based on the CD4+ and CD8+ repertoires, which had been sequenced separately. TCRdb reprocessed the public reads (quality trimming at Q25 with fastp, clone calling with MiXCR) and kept in-frame beta chains. Merged by CDR3 protein, the rows form single entries marked with the most common genes and DNA. The V and J calls come from TCRdb's annotation, not from the publication. The sample table shows roughly 450,000 distinct CDR3 sequences, and around a sixth are seen once. The biggest ten clones account for approximately 13% of the sample.

PBMCs were isolated by Ficoll-Paque density gradient centrifugation. General conclusions and limits of the study: Some responding clones were detected in pre-infection memory, suggesting pre-existing cross-reactive memory T cells joined the SARS-CoV-2 response. Whether the second-wave clones peaking on day 37 were SARS-CoV-2 specific was not confirmed. Only two mild cases were covered in the study, and larger cohorts including severe cases with pre-infection samples were considered necessary. From day 15 to 85, contracting clones showed balanced CD4/CD8 phenotypes, whereas a second wave of clones that expanded from day 15 to 37 leaned towards CD4+. Contracting CD4+ clones were found mainly in CM and EM memory subsets, while CD8+ clones were enriched in EMRA.

Sequencing was performed on PBMCs or a T cell subset sorted from them (not recorded which). The source is an adult woman who had mild COVID-19 (a few samples of this study predate the infection). The sample titles of this study are shuffled in the database, so cell type and time point are left out; the donor was told from shared clones.

The CDR3 region has the sequence CATSRDIQETQYF. The nucleotide sequence reads TGTGCCACCAGCAGAGATATACAAGAGACCCAGTACTTC. The chain couples TRBV15 to TRBJ2-5, with the D gene not clear enough to name. Spanning cysteine to phenylalanine, the CDR3 consists of 13 amino acids. Only the CDR3 DNA stays, 39 bases, in frame from base 1. CDR1 and CDR2, looked up from the germline V gene (reference sequence), are LNHNV and YYDKDF. Trimming costs V 0 bases and J 2 bases, and their ends lie 4 bases apart.